The 25 T cell receptor beta chains presented below share a single source sample, sequenced in a study of cytomegalovirus exposure and HLA in healthy donors. This table comes from immunoSEQ multiplex PCR, and its TCRdb copy is limited to in-frame clones, with some not included. The data show over 200,000 clones, around 90% seen once. The sequenced sample was PBMCs. The receptors shown here come from a woman younger than 30 in good health and CMV-seropositive.

This clone was seen a single time. The chain links TRBV5-1 to TRBJ1-4; TRBD1 matches at 12 bases. Germline lookup yields CDR1 SGHRS and CDR2 YFSETQ. The CDR3 runs to 17 residues. Trimming removed 0 bases from V and 8 bases from J; junction bases left unmatched: 8. The CDR3 region has the DNA TGCGCCAGCAGCTTGGATGGGACAGGGGGCTTCTCGGAAAAACTGTTTTTT. This sequence encodes CASSLDGTGGFSEKLFF.

The chain uses TRBV9 and TRBJ2-3; weak D call: TRBD2 (6 bases). Trimming removed 5 bases from V and 6 bases from J, with 19 bases in between. Per germline, CDR1 SGDLS and CDR2 YYNGEE. The CDR3 spans 15 residues. The CDR3, as DNA: TGTGCCAGCAGGGCCCCGGGACTTGAGGAGGATACGCAGTATTTT. Its translation is CASRAPGLEEDTQYF.

V gene TRBV25-1 combines with J gene TRBJ1-1, with a possible D match to TRBD1 (6 bases). Between the trimmed V and J ends, which lost 4 bases and 1 base, there was a span of 10 bases. The CDR3 consists of 14 residues. Germline V gene sequence: CDR1 MGHDK, CDR2 SYGVNS. The CDR3 nucleotides are TGTGCCAGCAGTGCCAACAGGGAGAACACTGAAGCTTTCTTT. Translated: CASSANRENTEAFF. The complete variable domain, with remaining parts taken from reference TRBV25-1 and TRBJ1-1, reads EADIYQTPRYLVIGTGKKITLECSQTMGHDKMYWYQQDPGMELHLIHYSYGVNSTEKGDLSSESTVSRIRTEHFPLTLESARPSHTSQYLCASSANRENTEAFFGQGTRLTVV.

This clone has a handful of counts. V usage is TRBV2 and J usage is TRBJ1-2; no reliable D call. V lost 2 bases, J lost 7 bases, and 14 bases lay in between. CDR1 SNHLY and CDR2 FYNNEI come from the germline V gene. The CDR3 length is 14 residues. CDR3 DNA: TGTGCCAGCAGTGAACGGCGGCAGATTGGTGGCTACACCTTC. It is translated as CASSERRQIGGYTF.

V usage is TRBV7-2 and J usage is TRBJ1-4; 8 bases are a match to TRBD1. In germline, CDR1 is SGHTA, CDR2 FQGNSA. Losses at the gene ends were 5 bases for V and 6 bases for J; bases not matched to a gene: 14. This CDR3 has 17 residues. The chain's CDR3 is CASSHPLPRGLDEKLFF. CDR3 coding DNA: TGTGCCAGCAGCCATCCCCTTCCCAGGGGGCTGGATGAAAAACTGTTTTTT.

This chain joins TRBV18 and TRBJ2-4; 10 bases map to TRBD2. The V gene end was trimmed by 3 bases and the J gene end by 13 bases; junction bases not matched to a gene: 12. The CDR3 is 15 amino acids. Germline lookup yields CDR1 KGHSH and CDR2 LQKENI. CDR3 protein: CASSPRTSGQRGQYF. For the CDR3, the DNA is TGTGCCAGCTCACCGCGGACTAGCGGTCAGAGGGGCCAGTACTTC.

The CDR3: CASSLRPSGSWSEQFF. The CDR3, as DNA: TGCGCCAGCAGCTTGCGGCCTAGCGGGAGTTGGAGTGAGCAGTTCTTC. The chain is built from TRBV5-1 and TRBJ2-1; 10 nucleotides agree with TRBD2. Per the germline V gene, CDR1 is SGHRS and CDR2 is YFSETQ. The CDR3 length is 16 residues. V gave up 1 base and J gave up 9 bases; unmatched junction bases: 10.

The genes are TRBV7-3 and TRBJ1-1; D call uncertain. Looked up from germline, CDR1 is SGHTA and CDR2 is FQGTGA. The V end was cut by 4 bases, the J end by 1 base, with 13 bases between. The CDR3 has 15 residues. The CDR3 region has the DNA TGTGCCAGCAGCTACATTCGACGGGAGAACACTGAAGCTTTCTTT. This gives the protein CASSYIRRENTEAFF.

The DNA of the CDR3 is TGTGCCAGCAGCTGGGGACTAGCGGGCTCGAGTAGGGTCCCCTACAATGAGCAGTTCTTC. Protein: CASSWGLAGSSRVPYNEQFF. The genes are TRBV11-3 and TRBJ2-1, with 12 nucleotides matching TRBD2. With 4 bases clipped from V and 2 bases from J, the junction kept 15 bases outside the gene matches. This CDR3 has 20 amino acids. Germline CDR1 and CDR2: SGHNT and YENEEA. The full variable domain, completed using reference TRBV11-3 and TRBJ2-1, is EAGVVQSPRYKIIEKKQPVAFWCNPISGHNTLYWYLQNLGQGPELLIRYENEEAVDDSQLPKDRFSAERLKGVDSTLKIQPAELGDSAVYLCASSWGLAGSSRVPYNEQFFGPGTRLTVL.

The chain employs TRBV25-1 and TRBJ2-1, with TRBD1 matching over 8 bases. CDR1 and CDR2 from the germline V gene are MGHDK and SYGVNS. V shed 3 bases and J 2 bases; nucleotides not matched to a gene: 3. The CDR3 has 15 residues. CDR3 amino acids: CASSDTGGAYNEQFF. CDR3 nucleotide sequence: TGTGCCAGCAGTGATACAGGGGGAGCCTACAATGAGCAGTTCTTC.

The rearrangement links TRBV5-6 to TRBJ2-1; the D gene is possibly TRBD2 (5 bases). Trimming removed 4 bases from V and 2 bases from J, with 16 bases in between. Germline CDR1 reads SGHDT; CDR2 reads YYEEEE. The CDR3 covers 16 residues. The CDR3 spells CASSPMRSATYNEQFF. CDR3 sequence (DNA): TGTGCCAGCAGCCCCATGCGTAGCGCTACCTACAATGAGCAGTTCTTC.

The V call is TRBV28, the J call TRBJ2-7, with 11 nucleotides matching TRBD2. J was trimmed by 6 bases and V by 5 bases; bases with no gene match: 9. From germline, CDR1 is MDHEN and CDR2 SYDVKM. The CDR3 runs to 15 residues. The CDR3 sequence is CASSVFSGRASEQYF. Here the CDR3 DNA reads TGTGCCAGCAGTGTCTTTAGCGGGAGGGCCTCCGAGCAGTACTTC.

V gene TRBV5-1 combines with J gene TRBJ2-7; the match to TRBD1 covers 10 bases. The CDR3 is 14 residues long. The V gene end was trimmed by 3 bases and the J gene end by 7 bases; junction bases not matched to a gene: 7. The germline CDR1 and CDR2 sequences are SGHRS and YFSETQ. In DNA, the CDR3 is TGCGCCAGCAGCTCCGGGACAGGGGAGAGGGAGCAGTACTTC. It specifies CASSSGTGEREQYF.

The chain couples TRBV11-2 to TRBJ2-1, with a possible D match to TRBD1 (5 bases). The V end was cut by 1 base, the J end by 6 bases, with 13 bases between. The CDR3 spans 15 residues. The V gene's germline CDR1 is SGHAT and CDR2 FQNNGV. CDR3 sequence: CASSLGVGAPNEQFF. CDR3 sequence (DNA): TGTGCCAGCAGCTTAGGGGTAGGGGCGCCCAATGAGCAGTTCTTC.

This clone was seen more than once but under ten times. V and J are TRBV9 and TRBJ1-2; 10 bases map to TRBD1. The J segment lost 7 bases and the V segment lost 3 bases, leaving 6 bases of the junction unmatched. Germline CDR1 reads SGDLS; CDR2 reads YYNGEE. This CDR3 contains 14 residues. CDR3 bases: TGTGCCAGCAGCGCCAGACAGGGGGCGGTTGGCTACACCTTC. This sequence encodes CASSARQGAVGYTF. The full variable domain, with the rest looked up from reference TRBV9 and TRBJ1-2, is DSGVTQTPKHLITATGQRVTLRCSPRSGDLSVYWYQQSLDQGLQFLIQYYNGEERAKGNILERFSAQQFPDLHSELNLSSLELGDSALYFCASSARQGAVGYTFGSGTRLTVV.

The gene calls are TRBV29-1 and TRBJ2-7; 11 bases are shared with TRBD1. Unmatched junction bases numbered 10, after V lost 6 bases and J lost 3 bases. The V gene's germline CDR1 is SQVTM and CDR2 ANQGSEA. This CDR3 region has 15 residues. CDR3 sequence (DNA): TGCAGCGTAACAAGGACAGGGGGCGAACGCTACGAGCAGTACTTC. This gives the protein CSVTRTGGERYEQYF.

The chain carries TRBV6-6 and TRBJ2-7; 8 bases match TRBD2. The ends lost 6 bases at V and 2 bases at J; junction bases unmatched: 9. CDR1 and CDR2 from the germline V gene are MNHNY and SVGAGI (reference sequence). The CDR3 covers 15 residues. CDR3 region: CASRKGGLVAYEQYF. DNA for the CDR3: TGTGCCAGCAGAAAGGGGGGACTAGTGGCCTACGAGCAGTACTTC.

The rearrangement uses TRBV28 and TRBJ1-2; 10 positions match TRBD1. CDR3 length: 15 amino acids. Germline V CDR1 and CDR2: MDHEN, SYDVKM. The J segment lost 0 bases and the V segment lost 10 bases, leaving 8 bases of the junction unmatched. The CDR3 reads CATTGGQWANYGYTF. The CDR3 coding sequence is TGTGCCACGACAGGGGGCCAATGGGCTAACTATGGCTACACCTTC.

This rearrangement joins TRBV27 to TRBJ1-2; TRBD1 aligns across 8 bases. The V and J ends lost 0 bases and 1 base, in that order; junction bases with no gene match: 7. Germline CDR1 and CDR2: MNHEY and SMNVEV (reference sequence). The CDR3 extends over 17 amino acids. CDR3 DNA sequence: TGTGCCAGCAGTTTATCGTATAGGACAGGGATTAACTATGGCTACACCTTC. Translating gives CASSLSYRTGINYGYTF.

The chain links TRBV7-9 to TRBJ2-7; 9 positions match TRBD2. Looked up from germline, CDR1 is SEHNR and CDR2 is FQNEAQ (reference sequence). The CDR3 length is 15 residues. Trimming cost V 5 bases and J 3 bases; bases outside gene matches: 8. The CDR3 region is CASSVFRTSVYEQYF. The CDR3 DNA follows: TGTGCCAGCAGCGTCTTTCGGACTAGCGTCTACGAGCAGTACTTC.

This clone appeared a single time. This chain uses TRBV19 with TRBJ2-3; TRBD1 agrees at 9 bases. Losses at the gene ends were 0 bases for V and 5 bases for J; bases not matched to a gene: 12. The CDR3 extends over 18 amino acids. CDR1 and CDR2 from the germline V gene are LNHDA and SQIVND (reference sequence). The CDR3 nucleotides read TGTGCCAGTAGTATAGATGCACCGGGACAGGGAGCCAAAGATACGCAGTATTTT. Protein product: CASSIDAPGQGAKDTQYF.

The gene calls are TRBV6-1 and TRBJ1-5; D gene ambiguous. Germline CDR1 MNHNS, CDR2 SASEGT. CDR3 length equals 13 residues. V lost 7 bases, J lost 1 base, and 8 bases lay in between. In DNA form, the CDR3 reads TGTGCCAGCAACGAGGGAAGCAATCAGCCCCAGCATTTT. Translating gives CASNEGSNQPQHF.

The chain carries TRBV29-1 and TRBJ1-2; D gene ambiguous. V dropped 6 bases and J dropped 4 bases, with 18 bases sitting between them. CDR1 is SQVTM, CDR2 ANQGSEA, per germline. The CDR3 has 14 amino acids. The CDR3: CSVPSGRASYGYTF. In nucleotides, the CDR3 is TGCAGCGTCCCTTCGGGTAGAGCCTCCTATGGCTACACCTTC. The complete variable domain, with remaining parts taken from reference TRBV29-1 and TRBJ1-2, reads SAVISQKPSRDICQRGTSLTIQCQVDSQVTMMFWYRQQPGQSLTLIATANQGSEATYESGFVIDKFPISRPNLTFSTLTVSNMSPEDSSIYLCSVPSGRASYGYTFGSGTRLTVV.

The chain couples TRBV5-1 to TRBJ2-7; 7 bases are a match to TRBD2. Trimming removed 0 bases from V and 6 bases from J; junction bases left unmatched: 15. The germline CDR1 and CDR2 sequences are SGHRS and YFSETQ. The CDR3 runs to 17 residues. CDR3 in DNA: TGCGCCAGCAGCTTGGGGATGGTCCGGGGAGGGGCGGGCGAGCAGTACTTC. It translates to CASSLGMVRGGAGEQYF.

V gene TRBV29-1 combines with J gene TRBJ1-4; possible D gene TRBD1, 5 bases. The CDR3 runs 16 residues. V shed 1 base and J shed 0 bases, with 12 bases lying between them. From germline, CDR1 is SQVTM and CDR2 ANQGSEA. In DNA form, the CDR3 reads TGCAGCGTTGAAGGGGGAACGGGGGCAACTAATGAAAAACTGTTTTTT. It translates to CSVEGGTGATNEKLFF.